Listed below are T cell receptor beta chains from one sample, sequenced in a study of blood T cell repertoires in COVID-19. The method was immunoSEQ multiplex PCR; TCRdb's version includes in-frame clones alone and lacks a portion of them. The sample records roughly 66,000 clones, about 91% being singletons. The sequenced sample was peripheral blood. The receptors were gathered from a human donor with active COVID-19. The donor label of this sample is uncertain. The CDR3 runs from the conserved cysteine through the conserved F or W. The D gene is left open where the match is weak. Part of the rows lack a size; the others show once, few, many or a class for expanded clones.

>few|TRBV4-3|TRBJ2-2|-
CASSQTFSTLTGELFF
TGCGCCAGCAGCCAAACTTTCTCCACCCTGACCGGGGAGCTGTTTTTT
>-|TRBV6-1|TRBJ2-3|TRBD2
CASSEGGRGAHGLPTDTQYF
TGTGCCAGCAGTGAAGGCGGGAGGGGAGCACACGGCCTACCGACAGATACGCAGTATTTT
>-|TRBV18|TRBJ1-1|-
CASSPGTHEDTEAFF
TGTGCCAGCTCACCAGGGACACACGAGGACACTGAAGCTTTCTTT
>-|TRBV19|TRBJ2-1|TRBD1
CASTSGQGYNEQFF
TGTGCCAGCACATCAGGACAGGGATACAATGAGCAGTTCTTC
>-|TRBV29-1|TRBJ2-7|-
CSVGGPESHYEQYF
TGCAGCGTTGGGGGCCCCGAATCCCATTACGAGCAGTACTTC
>-|TRBV7-8|TRBJ2-7|-
CASSFPGSSSYEQYF
TGTGCCAGCAGCTTCCCAGGGTCCAGCTCCTACGAGCAGTACTTC
>-|TRBV3-1/TRBV3-2|TRBJ2-7|-
CASSQEGKNPPYEQYF
TGTGCCAGCAGCCAAGAGGGCAAAAACCCCCCCTACGAGCAGTACTTC
>-|TRBV28|TRBJ1-2|TRBD1
CASSQGVNYGYTF
TGTGCCAGCAGTCAGGGGGTTAACTATGGCTACACCTTC
>few|TRBV2|TRBJ1-6|-
CASEDRSSYNSPLHF
TGTGCCAGCGAAGACAGGAGCTCCTATAATTCACCCCTCCACTTT
>once|TRBV11-3|TRBJ2-3|-
CASSYETDTQYF
TGTGCCAGCAGCTATGAGACAGATACGCAGTATTTT
>-|TRBV28|TRBJ2-3|-
CASSFNEGYTDTQYF
TGTGCCAGCAGTTTTAACGAGGGTTACACAGATACGCAGTATTTT
>-|TRBV28|TRBJ1-1|-
CASSYQGKEAFF
TGTGCCAGCAGTTACCAGGGGAAAGAAGCTTTCTTT
>-|TRBV10-1|TRBJ2-6|-
CASSAELSGANVLTF
TGCGCCAGCAGTGCTGAACTATCTGGGGCCAACGTCCTGACTTTC
>-|TRBV11-2|TRBJ2-1|-
CASSLGGLLNNEQFF
TGTGCCAGCAGCTTAGGGGGACTTCTAAACAATGAGCAGTTCTTC
>-|TRBV5-4|TRBJ2-5|TRBD2
CASYASGGQETQYF
TGTGCCAGCTACGCTAGCGGGGGCCAAGAGACCCAGTACTTC
>once|TRBV4-1|TRBJ1-5|-
CASGKSGNDQPQHF
TGCGCCAGCGGCAAGTCAGGGAACGATCAGCCCCAGCATTTT
>once|TRBV7-2|TRBJ2-3|TRBD2
CASSYASGRAGDTQYF
TGTGCCAGCAGCTATGCTAGCGGGAGGGCCGGAGATACGCAGTATTTT